The 23 T cell receptor beta chains given below trace back to one sample, sequenced in a study of control samples from healthy donors and cancer patients. Data came from immunoSEQ multiplex PCR; TCRdb stores just in-frame clones and leaves some out. Counted here are roughly 120,000 clones, around 89% occurring once; the ten biggest clones make up approximately 39%. Sequenced input: blood. These receptors all come from a man over 45 in good health.

This sequence joins TRBV30 and TRBJ1-6, with unresolved D. The germline V gene encodes CDR1 GTSNPN and CDR2 SVGIG (reference sequence). With 1 base removed from V and 8 bases from J, the gap between germline ends came to 12 bases. CDR3 length: 14 amino acids. DNA of the CDR3: TGTGCCTGGAGTGGAGGGCGCCTGGATTCACCCCTCCACTTT. Translating it yields CAWSGGRLDSPLHF.

The chain has TRBV5-1 and TRBJ1-2, with D perhaps matching TRBD1 (6 bases). Germline CDR1 is SGHRS and CDR2 is YFSETQ. V shed 0 bases and J shed 1 base, with 16 bases lying between them. The CDR3 covers 17 residues. The CDR3 spells CASSLDLGQGLNYGYTF. For the CDR3, the DNA is TGCGCCAGCAGCTTGGATTTGGGGCAGGGGCTTAACTATGGCTACACCTTC.

The chain employs TRBV4-2 and TRBJ2-2, with 10 nucleotides matching TRBD1. The CDR3 is 15 amino acids. CDR1 is LGHNA and CDR2 is YNFKEQ in the germline V gene. V shed 5 bases, J shed 3 bases, and the junction held 3 bases outside the gene matches. The DNA for the CDR3 is TGTGCCAGCAGCTTCGGGACAGGGGACACCGGGGAGCTGTTTTTT. Protein: CASSFGTGDTGELFF.

The gene calls are TRBV11-2 and TRBJ1-2; 10 positions match TRBD1. This CDR3 spans 16 amino acids. The germline V gene encodes CDR1 SGHAT and CDR2 FQNNGV. The junction had 13 bases not matched to a gene; V was cut back by 5 bases and J by 7 bases. The CDR3 DNA is TGTGCCAGCAGCGGTCCGGGGGGACAGGGGATGGGTGGCTACACCTTC. Encoded protein: CASSGPGGQGMGGYTF.

This clone showed up just once. The rearrangement uses TRBV24-1 and TRBJ1-2; possibly TRBD1 for D (6 bases). The V and J ends lost 6 bases and 3 bases respectively, with 7 bases between them. Germline CDR1 is KGHDR and CDR2 is SFDVKD. The CDR3 contains 12 residues. Here the CDR3 reads CATSPGDYGYTF. The CDR3 DNA sequence: TGTGCCACCAGTCCAGGGGACTATGGCTACACCTTC.

With respect to this clone: The same CDR3 also results from other DNA sequences found in this sample. The chain has TRBV9 and TRBJ2-3, with 8 bases fitting TRBD2. V dropped 0 bases and J dropped 5; count of bases not matched to a gene: 5. Germline values: CDR1 SGDLS, CDR2 YYNGEE. The CDR3 contains 15 residues. This chain's CDR3 is CASSVDGGAGDTQYF. Here the CDR3 DNA reads TGTGCCAGCAGCGTAGACGGGGGGGCCGGAGATACGCAGTATTTT. The variable domain in full, with the rest retrieved from reference TRBV9 and TRBJ2-3, is DSGVTQTPKHLITATGQRVTLRCSPRSGDLSVYWYQQSLDQGLQFLIQYYNGEERAKGNILERFSAQQFPDLHSELNLSSLELGDSALYFCASSVDGGAGDTQYFGPGTRLTVL.

J is TRBJ1-3 and V is TRBV18, with 10 bases lining up with TRBD1. Germline V gene data show CDR1 as KGHSH and CDR2 as LQKENI. J lost 5 bases, V lost 0 bases, and 4 bases had no gene match. The CDR3 is 16 residues long. The CDR3 here is CASSPPGQGSRNTIYF. CDR3 coding DNA: TGTGCCAGCTCACCACCGGGACAGGGGTCTAGAAACACCATATATTTT.

This chain connects TRBV18 to TRBJ1-3, with a weak D call TRBD1 (6 bases). Trimming removed 3 bases at V and 3 bases at J, with 12 bases between. This CDR3 comprises 15 residues. CDR1 and CDR2 (germline): KGHSH, LQKENI. The CDR3 coding sequence is TGTGCCAGCTCACCCGTTCAGGGGCATGGAAACACCATATATTTT. Encoded protein: CASSPVQGHGNTIYF.

The chain joins TRBV29-1 to TRBJ2-7, with 7 positions matching TRBD2. The CDR3 contains 11 residues. With 5 bases clipped from V and 3 bases from J, the junction kept 1 base outside the gene matches. Per the germline V gene, CDR1 is SQVTM and CDR2 is ANQGSEA. The CDR3 DNA reads as TGCAGCGTTAGGGAGGGCTACGAGCAGTACTTC. It codes for CSVREGYEQYF.

This clone was found a few times. CDR3 residues: CASSLSQAPTSPQHF. The CDR3 DNA is TGTGCCAGCAGCTTATCACAGGCACCTACGTCGCCCCAGCATTTT. The chain has TRBV7-6 and TRBJ1-5; D may be TRBD1 (5 bases). This CDR3 contains 15 residues. V lost 2 bases, J lost 9 bases, and 17 bases lay in between. Per germline, CDR1 SGHVS and CDR2 FNYEAQ.

The genes are TRBV7-2 and TRBJ2-2, with 8 bases aligning to TRBD2. After removal of 6 bases from V and 6 bases from J, the junction contained 9 bases not matched to a gene. Germline V CDR1 and CDR2: SGHTA, FQGNSA. This CDR3 has 15 amino acids. The CDR3 sequence: CASSYRGGQPGELFF. The CDR3 DNA is TGTGCCAGCAGTTATCGGGGGGGCCAACCCGGGGAGCTGTTTTTT.

The chain employs TRBV5-4 and TRBJ1-1; 8 nucleotides align to TRBD1. The V gene end was trimmed by 4 bases and the J gene end by 6 bases; junction bases not matched to a gene: 11. CDR1 is SGHNT and CDR2 is YYREEE in the germline V gene (reference sequence). The CDR3 has 15 residues. CDR3 loop: CASSPGQGRSSEAFF. The CDR3 coding sequence is TGTGCCAGCAGCCCTGGACAGGGAAGGTCCTCTGAAGCTTTCTTT.

This clone was seen only once. The chain links TRBV19 to TRBJ2-1, with TRBD1 matching 9 bases. The CDR3 is made up of 14 amino acids. The germline gives CDR1 LNHDA, CDR2 SQIVND (reference sequence). The V and J ends lost 7 bases and 7 bases, in that order; junction bases with no gene match: 8. The CDR3 coding sequence is TGTGCCAGTAAAAAACAGGGGGCATCAAATGAGCAGTTCTTC. Protein: CASKKQGASNEQFF.

The DNA for the CDR3 is TGTGCCAGCACTGGCGGTAATAATTCACCCCTCCACTTT. It codes for CASTGGNNSPLHF. The chain joins TRBV6-6 to TRBJ1-6; no reliable D call. CDR3 length equals 13 residues. CDR1 and CDR2 (germline): MNHNY, SVGAGI (reference sequence). V gave up 7 bases and J gave up 5 bases, with 9 bases separating them.

This CDR3 is CASSLEEIYNSPLHF. As DNA, the CDR3 is TGTGCCAGCAGCCTGGAGGAAATTTATAATTCACCCCTCCACTTT. The chain joins TRBV5-8 to TRBJ1-6; D is uncertain. Germline V gene lookup returns CDR1 SGHTS and CDR2 YDEGEE. The CDR3 spans 15 residues. V was cut by 4 bases and J by 4 bases, with 12 bases left in between.

This chain joins TRBV5-8 and TRBJ1-2, with D hard to call. In germline, CDR1 is SGHTS, CDR2 YDEGEE. This CDR3 contains 15 residues. Trimming took 2 bases from V and 3 from J, leaving 14 bases between them. Here the CDR3 reads CASSFNWAPDYGYTF. The CDR3 DNA follows: TGTGCCAGCAGCTTCAATTGGGCACCTGACTATGGCTACACCTTC.

The chain employs TRBV4-3 and TRBJ1-2, with TRBD1 matching over 8 bases. Germline CDR1 LGHNA, CDR2 YSLEER. This CDR3 region has 16 residues. The trim removed 4 bases at V and 4 bases at J, leaving 11 bases unmatched. CDR3 coding DNA: TGCGCCAGCAGCCGAGACGACAGGGGAATGGGCTATGGCTACACCTTC. Amino acid sequence: CASSRDDRGMGYGYTF.

In the case of this clone: The sample holds other DNA sequences that translate to the same CDR3. This chain joins TRBV5-1 and TRBJ2-5, with 8 bases that match TRBD1. Losses at the gene ends were 0 bases for V and 5 bases for J; bases not matched to a gene: 3. CDR1 and CDR2 from the germline V gene are SGHRS and YFSETQ. This CDR3 region has 14 residues. In DNA, the CDR3 is TGCGCCAGCAGCTTGGCAGGGGGCCTGGAGACCCAGTACTTC. It translates to CASSLAGGLETQYF.

This clone appeared a single time. The rearrangement links TRBV3-1 (or the pseudogene TRBV3-2) to TRBJ1-5; D possibly corresponds to TRBD1 (5 bases). Deletions cut 1 base from V and 4 bases from J, with 8 bases between. In germline, CDR1 is LGHDT, CDR2 YNNKEL (reference sequence). The CDR3 totals 14 residues. CDR3 DNA: TGTGCCAGCAGCCAAGTACAGGATAATCAGCCCCAGCATTTT. Translating gives CASSQVQDNQPQHF.

The V gene is TRBV27, the J gene TRBJ1-5; D gene ambiguous. V gave up 6 bases and J gave up 3 bases, with 15 bases separating them. CDR1 MNHEY and CDR2 SMNVEV come from the germline V gene (reference sequence). This CDR3 region has 15 residues. Written as DNA, the CDR3 is TGTGCCAGCAGCCCTCTCGACCGAGACAATCAGCCCCAGCATTTT. Its translation: CASSPLDRDNQPQHF.

The chain carries TRBV11-2 and TRBJ2-5, with 10 bases lining up with TRBD1. Trimming at V came to 6 bases and at J to 4 bases, leaving 11 bases not matched to a gene. The CDR3 spans 16 residues. Per germline, CDR1 SGHAT and CDR2 FQNNGV. The CDR3 loop is CASSRVRDRGRETQYF. DNA of the CDR3: TGTGCCAGCAGTCGCGTCCGGGACAGGGGTCGAGAGACCCAGTACTTC.

V gene TRBV7-9 combines with J gene TRBJ2-7, with D tentatively TRBD1 (6 bases). The CDR3 length is 17 residues. Germline V lookup: CDR1 SEHNR, CDR2 FQNEAQ (reference sequence). V was cut by 5 bases and J by 0 bases, with 20 bases left in between. CDR3 sequence: CASSRPPRTEGSYEQYF. The CDR3, as DNA: TGTGCCAGCAGCCGGCCCCCCCGGACAGAAGGCTCCTACGAGCAGTACTTC.

This clone was picked up a small number of times. The same CDR3 can be traced to other DNA sequences in this sample. The chain recombines TRBV30 with TRBJ1-5; no clear D. Germline CDR1 reads GTSNPN; CDR2 reads SVGIG (reference sequence). CDR3 length: 13 amino acids. Trimming cost V 1 base and J 0 bases, with 4 bases left between them. The CDR3 region is CAWSGGSNQPQHF. The CDR3 bases are TGTGCCTGGAGTGGGGGTAGCAATCAGCCCCAGCATTTT.